This is a list of T cell receptor beta chains from one sample in a study of T cells in Graves' hyperthyroidism and ophthalmopathy. In TCRdb, the multiplex PCR reads were re-called with MiXCR into one record per CDR3 protein. The table has hundreds of thousands of distinct CDR3 sequences, 38% seen once; the top ten hold 7.5% to 9.5%. Sequencing was done on a sample of blood. These receptor sequences come from a man aged 18 to 29 with Graves' hyperthyroidism. CDR3s include the opening cysteine and the closing phenylalanine or tryptophan. The order of the fields is D gene, J gene, V gene, clone size, CDR3 protein, CDR3 DNA. The D gene is left open where the match is weak. A row's size may be missing; if present it is once, few, many or a size class.

>.|TRBJ2-7|TRBV12-3/TRBV12-4|few
CASSLYPGYVEQYF
TGTGCCAGCAGTTTGTATCCTGGGTACGTCGAGCAGTACTTC
>.|TRBJ2-6|TRBV25-1|.
CASSEPQSQSGANVLTF
TGTGCCAGCAGTGAACCCCAATCCCAGTCTGGGGCCAACGTCCTGACTTTC
>TRBD2|TRBJ2-5|TRBV12-3/TRBV12-4|many
CASSLGGRAGETQYF
TGTGCCAGCAGTTTAGGCGGGAGGGCCGGGGAGACCCAGTACTTC
>.|TRBJ1-6|TRBV4-2|many
CASSQDGLMGSPLHF
TGTGCCAGCAGCCAAGATGGTCTGATGGGTTCACCCCTCCACTTT
>.|TRBJ1-2|TRBV7-8|many
CASSGWEGDQLLYGYTF
TGTGCCAGCAGCGGCTGGGAGGGGGACCAACTCCTCTATGGCTACACCTTC
>.|TRBJ2-2|TRBV2|once
CASSEARMNTGELFF
TGTGCCAGCAGTGAAGCACGGATGAACACCGGGGAGCTGTTTTTT
>TRBD1|TRBJ2-7|TRBV12-3/TRBV12-4|few
CASGGQGADEQYF
TGTGCCAGCGGGGGACAGGGGGCGGACGAGCAGTACTTC
>TRBD1|TRBJ2-7|TRBV7-8|.
CASSSTGVGVEQYF
TGTGCCAGCAGCTCAACAGGGGTCGGGGTCGAGCAGTACTTC
>.|TRBJ1-1|TRBV29-1|once
CSQPGLIEAFF
TGCAGCCAACCAGGGTTGATAGAAGCTTTCTTT
>.|TRBJ1-2|TRBV2|.
CASTSGGGGSYGYTF
TGTGCCAGCACCTCAGGTGGAGGCGGGAGCTATGGCTACACCTTC
>.|TRBJ1-2|TRBV4-1|.
CASSPSPGAQGYTF
TGCGCCAGCAGCCCAAGTCCGGGGGCGCAAGGCTACACCTTC
>TRBD2|TRBJ2-5|TRBV7-9|few
CASSFPQRGRQETQYF
TGTGCCAGCAGCTTCCCCCAGCGGGGCCGACAAGAGACCCAGTACTTC
>.|TRBJ2-7|TRBV12-3/TRBV12-4|few
CASSQPSGFEQYF
TGTGCCAGCAGCCAACCAAGCGGGTTCGAGCAGTACTTC
>.|TRBJ1-6|TRBV7-9|.
CASGRQLSSYNSPLHF
TGTGCCAGCGGCAGGCAGCTGAGCTCCTATAATTCACCCCTCCACTTT
>.|TRBJ2-5|TRBV4-1|few
CASSQEDGQETQYF
TGCGCCAGCAGCCAAGAGGACGGGCAAGAGACCCAGTACTTC
>.|TRBJ2-2|TRBV12-3/TRBV12-4|few
CASSPVGELFF
TGTGCCAGCAGCCCGGTGGGGGAGCTGTTTTTT
>TRBD1|TRBJ2-5|TRBV5-1|few
CASSLVGQAKTQYF
TGCGCCAGCAGCTTGGTCGGACAGGCCAAGACCCAGTACTTC
>.|TRBJ1-1|TRBV9|.
CASSLIMDISTEAFF
TGTGCCAGCAGCCTAATCATGGACATCTCAACTGAAGCTTTCTTT
>TRBD2|TRBJ2-5|TRBV20-1|.
CSARAFPTSGRAGYQETQYF
TGCAGTGCTAGAGCGTTCCCCACTAGCGGGAGAGCGGGGTACCAAGAGACCCAGTACTTC
>.|TRBJ2-7|TRBV7-9|.
CASSQEIVYEQYF
TGTGCCAGCAGCCAAGAGATAGTCTACGAGCAGTACTTC
>.|TRBJ2-2|TRBV29-1|many
CSVEDRRESTGELFF
TGCAGCGTTGAAGATCGGAGGGAAAGCACCGGGGAGCTGTTTTTT
>.|TRBJ1-1|TRBV28|few
CAIQGSNTEAFF
TGTGCCATTCAGGGGTCGAACACTGAAGCTTTCTTT
>.|TRBJ1-4|TRBV20-1|few
CSAPPARGGEKLFF
TGCAGTGCCCCCCCGGCTCGCGGGGGAGAAAAACTGTTTTTT
>.|TRBJ2-3|TRBV29-1|few
CSVSTGISDTQYF
TGCAGCGTATCAACAGGGATTTCGGATACGCAGTATTTT
>.|TRBJ2-2|TRBV29-1|few
CSVLVGATPGELFF
TGCAGCGTTCTTGTAGGGGCCACCCCCGGGGAGCTGTTTTTT
>.|TRBJ2-7|TRBV12-3/TRBV12-4|.
CAGSFGLSYEQYF
TGTGCCGGCAGTTTTGGCCTCTCCTACGAGCAGTACTTC
>.|TRBJ1-3|TRBV7-2|few
CASTSPGLSGNTIYF
TGTGCCAGCACCTCACCGGGCTTATCTGGAAACACCATATATTTT
>TRBD1|TRBJ1-2|TRBV12-3/TRBV12-4|.
CASSFSGTGQVGYTF
TGTGCCAGCAGTTTTAGCGGGACAGGACAGGTTGGCTACACCTTC
>TRBD1|TRBJ1-2|TRBV15|.
CATSSLGQAPIYGYTF
TGTGCCACCAGCAGTTTGGGACAGGCACCTATCTATGGCTACACCTTC
>.|TRBJ2-6|TRBV7-9|.
CASSRVPYSGANVLTF
TGTGCCAGCTCCAGGGTCCCGTACTCTGGGGCCAACGTCCTGACTTTC
>.|TRBJ1-6|TRBV15|many
CATSRDRSSPLHF
TGTGCCACCAGCAGAGATCGTAGTTCACCCCTCCACTTT
>.|TRBJ1-5|TRBV10-3|.
CASSFTGGSNQPQHF
TGTGCCAGCAGCTTTACGGGGGGGAGCAATCAGCCCCAGCATTTT
>.|TRBJ2-6|TRBV15|.
CATSRDRSGANVLTF
TGTGCCACCAGCAGAGATCGCTCGGGGGCCAACGTCCTGACTTTC
>.|TRBJ2-5|TRBV14|.
CASSQVWGRGETQYF
TGTGCCAGCAGCCAAGTATGGGGTAGGGGCGAGACCCAGTACTTC
>.|TRBJ1-1|TRBV2|many
CASSDTWSLTEAFF
TGTGCCAGCAGTGATACCTGGTCCCTCACTGAAGCTTTCTTT
>TRBD1|TRBJ2-2|TRBV2|few
CASSLVPGQANTGELFF
TGTGCCAGCAGTCTCGTTCCGGGACAGGCGAACACCGGGGAGCTGTTTTTT
>.|TRBJ1-4|TRBV27|few
CASRVGGEKLFF
TGTGCCAGCAGAGTGGGGGGAGAAAAACTGTTTTTT
>.|TRBJ2-2|TRBV15|many
CATSRDMGTGELFF
TGTGCCACCAGCAGAGATATGGGGACCGGGGAGCTGTTTTTT
>.|TRBJ1-4|TRBV10-3|many
CAISPGPSNEKLFF
TGTGCCATCAGTCCGGGACCGAGTAATGAAAAACTGTTTTTT
>.|TRBJ1-5|TRBV29-1|.
CSQGTETNQPQHF
TGCAGCCAAGGGACCGAAACTAATCAGCCCCAGCATTTT
>.|TRBJ1-1|TRBV19|.
CASSIISGSGSPEAFF
TGTGCCAGTAGTATTATCTCGGGCAGCGGGAGCCCTGAAGCTTTCTTT
>.|TRBJ2-2|TRBV29-1|many
CSVEVSVNTGELFF
TGCAGCGTTGAAGTGTCCGTTAACACCGGGGAGCTGTTTTTT
>.|TRBJ2-5|TRBV19|few
CASSIEIGTRSETQYF
TGTGCCAGTAGTATAGAAATCGGCACCCGCAGCGAGACCCAGTACTTC
>.|TRBJ1-6|TRBV2|few
CASSPPRDLYNSPLHF
TGTGCCAGCAGCCCTCCGAGAGATCTCTATAATTCACCCCTCCACTTT
>.|TRBJ2-6|TRBV19|many
CASSITGFNVLTF
TGTGCCAGTAGTATCACAGGGTTCAACGTCCTGACTTTC
>.|TRBJ1-3|TRBV10-3|many
CAISDYLTGNTIYF
TGTGCCATCAGTGATTACCTCACTGGAAACACCATATATTTT
>TRBD2|TRBJ2-7|TRBV20-1|.
CSAKSGRGSYEQYF
TGCAGTGCTAAAAGCGGGAGGGGTTCGTACGAGCAGTACTTC
>.|TRBJ1-1|TRBV25-1|.
CASSLNPGHIGNTEAFF
TGTGCCAGCAGCCTAAACCCGGGACATATAGGGAACACTGAAGCTTTCTTT
>TRBD1|TRBJ1-2|TRBV7-9|.
CASSRDSTLRGYYGYTF
TGTGCCAGCAGCCGGGACAGTACACTCCGGGGCTACTATGGCTACACCTTC
>TRBD2|TRBJ2-7|TRBV2|many
CASRDTGTSNEQYF
TGTGCCAGCAGAGACACCGGGACTAGCAACGAGCAGTACTTC
>.|TRBJ2-3|TRBV15|.
CATSRRGDTQYF
TGTGCCACCAGCCGACGGGGAGATACGCAGTATTTT
>.|TRBJ2-7|TRBV5-8|.
CASSLGRTLYEQYF
TGTGCCAGCAGCTTGGGCAGGACCCTCTACGAGCAGTACTTC
>.|TRBJ1-2|TRBV29-1|once
CSVTTANDDTF
TGCAGCGTCACGACAGCCAACGATGACACCTTC
>.|TRBJ1-2|TRBV6-5|few
CASSMEQGIYGYTF
TGTGCCAGCAGCATGGAACAGGGTATCTATGGCTACACCTTC
>.|TRBJ1-1|TRBV19|many
CASSIVGTNTEAFF
TGTGCCAGTAGTATAGTTGGAACGAACACTGAAGCTTTCTTT
>.|TRBJ1-2|TRBV12-3/TRBV12-4|many
CASTLGGGYTF
TGTGCCAGCACCCTCGGGGGAGGCTACACCTTC
>.|TRBJ1-2|TRBV29-1|many
CSVWLPGANYGYTF
TGCAGCGTTTGGCTTCCAGGGGCTAACTATGGCTACACCTTC
>.|TRBJ2-7|TRBV6-5|few
CASSYSNRAYEQYF
TGTGCCAGCAGTTACTCGAACAGGGCTTACGAGCAGTACTTC
>TRBD1|TRBJ1-1|TRBV4-1|.
CASRHTGQLNTEAFF
TGCGCCAGCAGACATACGGGACAGTTGAACACTGAAGCTTTCTTT